One TCR beta chain is described in this entry. Antigen specificity is unknown. This record comes from a study of T cell responses to AZD1222 COVID-19 vaccine. Study outcomes and limitations: When two AZD1222 doses had been given, Spike-specific TCR breadth and depth rose. White British ancestry dominated among donors, who included more females, and clonal diversity was possibly underestimated.

V dropped 0 bases and J dropped 6 bases, with 14 bases sitting between them. The CDR3 has 15 amino acids. Germline V lookup: CDR1 LNHDA, CDR2 SQIVND (reference sequence). Profiled with immunoSEQ multiplex PCR; TCRdb holds only in-frame clones, not every one. Of 150,000 to 200,000 clones listed, approximately 90% are singletons. V is TRBV19 and J is TRBJ1-2; unclear D gene. Material: peripheral blood, obtained 28 days after the second AZD1222 dose. The sequence was collected from an adult who received the AZD1222 COVID-19 vaccine. Here the CDR3 reads CASSIDGTGRNGYTF. The CDR3 bases are TGTGCCAGTAGTATAGACGGAACTGGGAGGAATGGCTACACCTTC.